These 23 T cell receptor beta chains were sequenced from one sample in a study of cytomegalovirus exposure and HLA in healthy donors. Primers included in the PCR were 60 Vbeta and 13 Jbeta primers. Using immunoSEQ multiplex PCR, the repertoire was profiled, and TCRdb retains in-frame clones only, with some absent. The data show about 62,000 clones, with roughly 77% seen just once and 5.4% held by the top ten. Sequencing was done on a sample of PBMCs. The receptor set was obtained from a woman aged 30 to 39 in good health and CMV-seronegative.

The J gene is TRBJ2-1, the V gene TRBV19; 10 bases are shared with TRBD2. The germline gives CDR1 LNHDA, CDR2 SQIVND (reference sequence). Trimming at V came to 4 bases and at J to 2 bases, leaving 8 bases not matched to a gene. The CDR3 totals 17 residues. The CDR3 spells CASSTEGGLAAYNEQFF. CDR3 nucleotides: TGTGCCAGTAGTACCGAAGGAGGACTAGCGGCCTACAATGAGCAGTTCTTC.

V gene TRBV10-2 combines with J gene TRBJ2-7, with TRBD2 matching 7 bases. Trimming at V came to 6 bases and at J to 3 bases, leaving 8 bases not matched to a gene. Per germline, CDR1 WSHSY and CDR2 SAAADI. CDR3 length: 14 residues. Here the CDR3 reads CASSSIAGDYEQYV. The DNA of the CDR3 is TGCGCCAGCAGCTCCATTGCGGGAGACTACGAGCAGTACGTC.

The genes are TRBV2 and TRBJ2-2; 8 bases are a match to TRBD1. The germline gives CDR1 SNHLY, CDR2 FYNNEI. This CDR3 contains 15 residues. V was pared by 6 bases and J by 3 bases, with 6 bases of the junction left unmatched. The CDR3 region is CASSPDREYTGELFF. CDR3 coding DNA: TGTGCCAGCAGCCCGGACAGGGAATACACCGGGGAGCTGTTTTTT. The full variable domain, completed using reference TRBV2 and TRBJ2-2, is EPEVTQTPSHQVTQMGQEVILRCVPISNHLYFYWYRQILGQKVEFLVSFYNNEISEKSEIFDDQFSVERPDGSNFTLKIRSTKLEDSAMYFCASSPDREYTGELFFGEGSRLTVL.

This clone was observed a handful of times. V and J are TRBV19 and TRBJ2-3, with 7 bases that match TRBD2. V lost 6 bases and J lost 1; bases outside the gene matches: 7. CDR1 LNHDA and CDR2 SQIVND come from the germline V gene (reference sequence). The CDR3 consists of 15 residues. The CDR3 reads CASSLGGPRTDTQYF. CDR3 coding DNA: TGTGCCAGTAGCCTGGGAGGGCCGCGCACAGATACGCAGTATTTT. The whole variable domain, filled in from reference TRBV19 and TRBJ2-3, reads DGGITQSPKYLFRKEGQNVTLSCEQNLNHDAMYWYRQDPGQGLRLIYYSQIVNDFQKGDIAEGYSVSREKKESFPLTVTSAQKNPTAFYLCASSLGGPRTDTQYFGPGTRLTVL.

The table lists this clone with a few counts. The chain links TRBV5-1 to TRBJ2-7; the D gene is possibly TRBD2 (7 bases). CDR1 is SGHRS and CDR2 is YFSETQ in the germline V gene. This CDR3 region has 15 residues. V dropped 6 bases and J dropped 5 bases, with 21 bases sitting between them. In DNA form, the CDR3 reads TGCGCCAGCACCCTACAGGGCGGGAGAACCCACGAGCAGTACTTC. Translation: CASTLQGGRTHEQYF. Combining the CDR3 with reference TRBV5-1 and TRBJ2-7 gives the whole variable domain KAGVTQTPRYLIKTRGQQVTLSCSPISGHRSVSWYQQTPGQGLQFLFEYFSETQRNKGNFPGRFSGRQFSNSRSEMNVSTLELGDSALYLCASTLQGGRTHEQYFGPGTRLTVT.

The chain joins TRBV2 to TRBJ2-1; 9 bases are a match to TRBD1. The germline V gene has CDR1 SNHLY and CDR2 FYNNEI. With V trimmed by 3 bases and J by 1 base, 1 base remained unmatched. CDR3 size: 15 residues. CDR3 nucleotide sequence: TGTGCCAGCAGTGAGGGGACAGGGTCCTACAATGAGCAGTTCTTC. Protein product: CASSEGTGSYNEQFF.

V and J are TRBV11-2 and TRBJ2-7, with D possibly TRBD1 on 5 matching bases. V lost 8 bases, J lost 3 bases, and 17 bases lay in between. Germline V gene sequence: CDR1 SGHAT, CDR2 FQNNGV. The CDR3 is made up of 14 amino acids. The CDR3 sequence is CASQLTVSGYEQYF. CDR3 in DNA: TGTGCCAGCCAGTTGACAGTCTCGGGCTACGAGCAGTACTTC. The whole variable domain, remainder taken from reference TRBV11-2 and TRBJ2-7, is EAGVAQSPRYKIIEKRQSVAFWCNPISGHATLYWYQQILGQGPKLLIQFQNNGVVDDSQLPKDRFSAERLKGVDSTLKIQPAKLEDSAVYLCASQLTVSGYEQYFGPGTRLTVT.

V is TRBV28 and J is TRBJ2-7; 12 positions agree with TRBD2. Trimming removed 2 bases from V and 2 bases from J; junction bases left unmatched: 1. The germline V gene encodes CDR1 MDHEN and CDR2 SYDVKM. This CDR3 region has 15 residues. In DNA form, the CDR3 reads TGTGCCAGCAGTTTAGCTAGCGGGAGGGCCTACGAGCAGTACTTC. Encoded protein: CASSLASGRAYEQYF.

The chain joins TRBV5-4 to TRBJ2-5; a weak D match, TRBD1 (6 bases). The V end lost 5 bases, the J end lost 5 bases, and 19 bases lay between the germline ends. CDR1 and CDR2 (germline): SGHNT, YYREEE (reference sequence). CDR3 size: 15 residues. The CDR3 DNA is TGTGCCAGCAGGAAACAGGGCCCTGCTTTCGAGACCCAGTACTTC. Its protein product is CASRKQGPAFETQYF. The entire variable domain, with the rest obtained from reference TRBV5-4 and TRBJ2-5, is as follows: ETGVTQSPTHLIKTRGQQVTLRCSSQSGHNTVSWYQQALGQGPQFIFQYYREEENGRGNFPPRFSGLQFPNYSSELNVNALELDDSALYLCASRKQGPAFETQYFGPGTRLLVL.

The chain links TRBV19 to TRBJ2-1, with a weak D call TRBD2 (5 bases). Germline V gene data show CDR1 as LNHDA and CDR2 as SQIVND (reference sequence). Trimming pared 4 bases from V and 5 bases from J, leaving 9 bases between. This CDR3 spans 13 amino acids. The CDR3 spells CASSSARDNEQFF. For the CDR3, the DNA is TGTGCCAGTAGTAGTGCGCGGGACAATGAGCAGTTCTTC.

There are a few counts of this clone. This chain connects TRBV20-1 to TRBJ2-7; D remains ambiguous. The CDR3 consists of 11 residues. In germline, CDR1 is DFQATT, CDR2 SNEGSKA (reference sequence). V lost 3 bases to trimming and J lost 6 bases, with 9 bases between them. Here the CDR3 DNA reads TGCAGTGCTAGTTTATTGGCCGAGCAGTACTTC. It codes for CSASLLAEQYF.

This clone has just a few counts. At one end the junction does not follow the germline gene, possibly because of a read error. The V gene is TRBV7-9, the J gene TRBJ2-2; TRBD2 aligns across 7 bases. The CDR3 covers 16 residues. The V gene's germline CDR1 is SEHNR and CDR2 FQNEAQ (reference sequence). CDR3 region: CSSSLEGGPVTGELFF. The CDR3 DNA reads TGTTCCAGCAGCTTGGAGGGAGGGCCCGTCACCGGGGAGCTGTTTTTT.

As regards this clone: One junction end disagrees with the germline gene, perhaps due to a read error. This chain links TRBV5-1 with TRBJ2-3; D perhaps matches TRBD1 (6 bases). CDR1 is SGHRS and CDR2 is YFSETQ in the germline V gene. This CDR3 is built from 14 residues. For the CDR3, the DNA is TGCGTCAGCAGCGTGGAGCAGGGGACAGATACGCAGTATTTT. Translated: CVSSVEQGTDTQYF.

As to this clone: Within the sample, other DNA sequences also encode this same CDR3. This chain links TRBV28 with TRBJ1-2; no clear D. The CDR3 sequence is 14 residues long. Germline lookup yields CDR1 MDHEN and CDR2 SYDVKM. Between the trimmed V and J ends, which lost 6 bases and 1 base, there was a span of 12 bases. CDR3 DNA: TGTGCCAGCAGCTCCAGTCCCCTTAACTATGGCTACACCTTC. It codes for CASSSSPLNYGYTF.

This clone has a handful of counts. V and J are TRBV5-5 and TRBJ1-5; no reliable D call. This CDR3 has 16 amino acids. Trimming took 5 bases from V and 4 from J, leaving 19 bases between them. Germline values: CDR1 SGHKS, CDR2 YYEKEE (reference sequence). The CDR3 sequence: CASSSEPGVWNQPQHF. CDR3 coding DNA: TGTGCCAGCAGTTCCGAGCCCGGTGTATGGAATCAGCCCCAGCATTTT.

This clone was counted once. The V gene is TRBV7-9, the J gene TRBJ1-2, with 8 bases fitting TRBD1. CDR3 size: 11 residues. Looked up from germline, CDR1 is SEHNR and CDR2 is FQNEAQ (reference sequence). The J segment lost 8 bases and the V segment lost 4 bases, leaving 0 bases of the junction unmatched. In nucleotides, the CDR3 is TGTGCCAGCAGCTCAGGGGGCGGCTACACCTTC. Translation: CASSSGGGYTF.

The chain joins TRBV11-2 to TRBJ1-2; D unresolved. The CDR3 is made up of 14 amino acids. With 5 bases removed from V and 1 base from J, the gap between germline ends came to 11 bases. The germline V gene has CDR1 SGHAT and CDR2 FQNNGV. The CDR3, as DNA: TGTGCCAGCAGCGAGCATAGAAATAACTATGGCTACACCTTC. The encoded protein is CASSEHRNNYGYTF.

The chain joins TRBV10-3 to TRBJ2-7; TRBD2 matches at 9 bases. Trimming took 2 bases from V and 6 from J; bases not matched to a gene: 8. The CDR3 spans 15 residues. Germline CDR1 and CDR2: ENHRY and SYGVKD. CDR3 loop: CAISEVSGGRSEQYV. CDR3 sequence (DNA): TGTGCCATCAGTGAGGTTAGCGGGGGCCGGAGCGAGCAGTACGTC.

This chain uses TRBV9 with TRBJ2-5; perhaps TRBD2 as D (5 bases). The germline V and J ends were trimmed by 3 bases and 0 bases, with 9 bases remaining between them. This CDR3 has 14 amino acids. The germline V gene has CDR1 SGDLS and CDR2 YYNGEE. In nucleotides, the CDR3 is TGTGCCAGCAGCGCCGGACTCAACCAAGAGACCCAGTACTTC. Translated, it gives CASSAGLNQETQYF.

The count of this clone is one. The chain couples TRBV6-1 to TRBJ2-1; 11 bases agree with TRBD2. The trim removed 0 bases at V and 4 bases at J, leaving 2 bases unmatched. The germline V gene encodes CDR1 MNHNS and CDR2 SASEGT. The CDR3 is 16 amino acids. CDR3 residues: CASSEAGTSGYNEQFF. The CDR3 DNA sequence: TGTGCCAGCAGTGAAGCGGGGACTAGCGGATACAATGAGCAGTTCTTC.

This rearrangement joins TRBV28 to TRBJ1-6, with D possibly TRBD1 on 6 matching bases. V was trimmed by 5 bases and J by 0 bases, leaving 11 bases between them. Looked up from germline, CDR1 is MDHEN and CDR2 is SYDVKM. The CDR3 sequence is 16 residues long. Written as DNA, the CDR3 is TGTGCCAGCAGTCCGCAGGGGAGCTCCTATAATTCACCCCTCCACTTT. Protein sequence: CASSPQGSSYNSPLHF. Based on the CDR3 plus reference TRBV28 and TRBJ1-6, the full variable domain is DVKVTQSSRYLVKRTGEKVFLECVQDMDHENMFWYRQDPGLGLRLIYFSYDVKMKEKGDIPEGYSVSREKKERFSLILESASTNQTSMYLCASSPQGSSYNSPLHFGNGTRLTVT.

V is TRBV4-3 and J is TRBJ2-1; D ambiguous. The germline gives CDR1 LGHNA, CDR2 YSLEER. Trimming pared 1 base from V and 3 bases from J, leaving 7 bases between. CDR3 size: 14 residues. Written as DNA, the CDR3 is TGCGCCAGCAGCCAAGGGCCATTCTACAATGAGCAGTTCTTC. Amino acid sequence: CASSQGPFYNEQFF.

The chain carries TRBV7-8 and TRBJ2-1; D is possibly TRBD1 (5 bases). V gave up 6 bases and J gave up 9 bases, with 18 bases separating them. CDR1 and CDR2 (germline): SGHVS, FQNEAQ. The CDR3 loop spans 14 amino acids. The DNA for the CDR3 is TGTGCCAGCAGACCAACCCCAGGGTTTAGTGAGCAGTTCTTC. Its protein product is CASRPTPGFSEQFF.